In this sample, the clone carrying this T cell receptor beta chain turned up a few times. Its antigen is as yet unknown. TCRdb reanalysed the reads using MiXCR and keeps one entry per CDR3 protein. The sample consists of some 390,000 distinct CDR3 sequences, around a sixth of them appearing once. This sample was taken from a study of T cell repertoires in cytomegalovirus infection. Whole-study context: Public signatures in TCR beta pointed to CMV infection and matching HLA type.

Study observations and caveats: Across the ex vivo response, the dominant clonotypes were HLA-C-restricted CMV-specific TCR beta clonotypes. There were carriers of CMV plus the relevant HLA, and cumulative public TCR beta family frequency identified them.

Germline V gene sequence: CDR1 MNHEY, CDR2 SVGEGT. The CDR3 runs 12 residues. V lost 2 bases and J lost 8, with 9 bases in between. The specimen sequenced was PBMCs. The origin of this receptor is a human donor in good health (CMV status not recorded). Some clones in this sample may be carry-over from other donors' samples. The chain has TRBV6-2 or TRBV6-3 and TRBJ1-1; D unclear. Written as DNA, the CDR3 is TGTGCCAGCAGTTACGGGGTAACCGAAGCTTTCTTT. It codes for CASSYGVTEAFF.